This entry lists 19 T cell receptor beta chains sequenced from one sample in a study of low-dose radiotherapy and immunotherapy resistance in tumors. Time point indicated: before trial treatment. Primers targeting TRAV and TRBV primed first-strand cDNA, covering alpha and beta chains. TCR amplification used 20 PCR cycles, a constant-region primer and a V-primer adapter. TCRdb ran MiXCR on the reads and lists one entry per CDR3 protein. The table includes 85,000 to 100,000 distinct CDR3 sequences, 9% to 9.5% detected once. The sequenced sample was PBMCs, obtained before treatment. The receptor source for this set is a male donor with prostate cancer.

This clonotype was observed at least ten times. An end of the junction differs from the germline gene, which may be a read error. This chain connects TRBV5-1 to TRBJ2-4, with 9 bases fitting TRBD1. Germline CDR1 and CDR2: SGHRS and YFSETQ. The CDR3 contains 13 residues. CDR3 amino acids: CASSVGQGNIQYF. The CDR3 region has the DNA TGTGCCAGCAGCGTCGGACAGGGGAACATTCAGTACTTC.

This clonotype was seen repeatedly, ten times or more. One end of the junction is discordant with germline, which a read error may explain. This chain joins TRBV28 and TRBJ2-6; no reliable D call. Per the germline V gene, CDR1 is MDHEN and CDR2 is SYDVKM. The CDR3 runs to 17 residues. The CDR3 region is CASRLSMMQAGANVLTF. The DNA for the CDR3 is TGTGCCAGCAGATTATCGATGATGCAGGCAGGGGCCAACGTCCTGACTTTC.

This chain uses TRBV7-8 with TRBJ2-7; 8 positions match TRBD2. CDR1 is SGHVS, CDR2 FQNEAQ, per germline. Losses at the gene ends were 3 bases for V and 2 bases for J; bases not matched to a gene: 6. The CDR3 loop spans 15 amino acids. CDR3 loop: CASSFLTSATYEQYF. DNA for the CDR3: TGTGCCAGCAGCTTCCTGACTAGCGCGACCTACGAGCAGTACTTC.

This clonotype was counted ten times or more. The rearrangement uses TRBV4-2 and TRBJ2-1; 9 nucleotides line up with TRBD2. This CDR3 region has 16 residues. V shed 4 bases and J 9 bases; nucleotides not matched to a gene: 13. Germline V CDR1 and CDR2: LGHNA, YNFKEQ. For the CDR3, the DNA is TGTGCCAGCAGCCTTGAGAGTAGCGGGAGTCGGGGTGAGCAGTTCTTC. Its translation is CASSLESSGSRGEQFF.

This clonotype has at least ten counts. V usage is TRBV27 and J usage is TRBJ2-1; possibly TRBD1 for D (5 bases). Trimming cost V 2 bases and J 7 bases, with 18 bases left between them. In germline, CDR1 is MNHEY, CDR2 SMNVEV (reference sequence). This CDR3 has 16 amino acids. The CDR3 sequence is CASSLKGQGGRNEQFF. In DNA form, the CDR3 reads TGTGCCAGCAGTTTAAAAGGGCAGGGTGGACGGAATGAGCAGTTCTTC.

This clonotype was seen repeatedly, ten times or more. This chain links TRBV7-2 with TRBJ2-7; TRBD2 matches 8 bases. The trim removed 2 bases at V and 5 bases at J, leaving 11 bases unmatched. The V gene's germline CDR1 is SGHTA and CDR2 FQGNSA. CDR3 size: 16 residues. Written as DNA, the CDR3 is TGTGCCAGCAGCTTAAGGCGGACGGGAGGGGCAAACGAGCAGTACTTC. It codes for CASSLRRTGGANEQYF.

This clonotype has ten or more counts. The chain has TRBV3-1 and TRBJ2-1; no reliable D call. The germline gives CDR1 LGHDT, CDR2 YNNKEL (reference sequence). Trimming left V 6 bases short and J 0 bases short, with 12 bases between. The CDR3 totals 15 residues. This CDR3 reads CASSIVTLSYNEQFF. The DNA of the CDR3 is TGTGCCAGCAGTATCGTAACGCTCTCCTACAATGAGCAGTTCTTC.

There are many counts of this clonotype. The chain combines TRBV28 with TRBJ2-1; D gene ambiguous. CDR1 and CDR2 from the germline V gene are MDHEN and SYDVKM. V was pared by 6 bases and J by 2 bases, with 11 bases between. This CDR3 has 14 amino acids. The CDR3 spells CASRRRRTYNEQFF. CDR3 in DNA: TGTGCCAGCAGAAGGAGAAGGACCTACAATGAGCAGTTCTTC.

This clonotype was picked up many times. The V gene is TRBV7-2, the J gene TRBJ2-3; D might be TRBD2 (6 bases). The CDR3 is 13 residues long. CDR1 SGHTA and CDR2 FQGNSA come from the germline V gene. V was clipped by 4 bases and J by 6 bases, with 11 bases between them. CDR3 coding DNA: TGTGCCAGCAGCTCGAACCGGGGGGATACGCAGTATTTT. Its translation is CASSSNRGDTQYF.

This clonotype came up many times. Written as DNA, the CDR3 is TGTGCCAGCAGCTCTAATCGACCCGGGGAGCAGTTCTTC. Its protein is CASSSNRPGEQFF. The chain joins TRBV11-1 to TRBJ2-1; D is uncertain. Germline V gene sequence: CDR1 SGHAT, CDR2 FQDESV (reference sequence). The V gene lost 4 bases and the J gene lost 10 bases, with 14 bases spanning the gap. The CDR3 contains 13 residues. The full variable domain, rest sourced from reference TRBV11-1 and TRBJ2-1, is EAEVAQSPRYKITEKSQAVAFWCDPISGHATLYWYRQILGQGPELLVQFQDESVVDDSQLPKDRFSAERLKGVDSTLKIQPAELGDSAMYLCASSSNRPGEQFFGPGTRLTVL.

As for this clonotype: This probably arose from a read error, given a far larger clone one base away. This sequence joins TRBV6-1 and TRBJ2-1; D is possibly TRBD1 (6 bases). The length of the CDR3 is 14 residues. Trimming left V 7 bases short and J 10 bases short, with 20 bases between. CDR1 is MNHNS and CDR2 is SASEGT in the germline V gene. CDR3 loop: CASNNQGFFEEQFF. The CDR3 nucleotides read TGTGCCAGCAACAACCAGGGGTTCTTTGAAGAGCAGTTCTTC.

This clonotype was counted ten times or more. The DNA for the CDR3 is TGCGCCAGCAGCCAACAGACCGGGACAGGGGCCTACGAGCAGTACTTC. Amino acids: CASSQQTGTGAYEQYF. The chain links TRBV4-3 to TRBJ2-7; 10 bases agree with TRBD1. CDR3 size: 16 residues. The germline V gene has CDR1 LGHNA and CDR2 YSLEER. V was clipped by 2 bases and J by 2 bases; unmatched bases: 6.

This clonotype has ten or more counts. This chain joins TRBV4-1 and TRBJ2-1; the D gene is possibly TRBD1 (6 bases). The germline V gene encodes CDR1 MGHRA and CDR2 YSYEKL. Trimming removed 1 base at V and 0 bases at J, with 10 bases between. The length of the CDR3 is 16 residues. The CDR3 DNA reads as TGCGCCAGCAGCCAAGGAGGACAGAGCTCCTACAATGAGCAGTTCTTC. Its protein product is CASSQGGQSSYNEQFF.

This chain connects TRBV7-9 to TRBJ2-4; 10 positions agree with TRBD2. CDR1 is SEHNR, CDR2 FQNEAQ, per germline (reference sequence). Unmatched junction bases numbered 13, after V lost 2 bases and J lost 0 bases. This CDR3 is 20 amino acids long. CDR3 in amino acids: CASSLFASGGTTLAKNIQYF. The CDR3 DNA follows: TGTGCCAGCAGCTTATTCGCTAGCGGGGGAACCACCCTAGCCAAAAACATTCAGTACTTC.

This clonotype was observed many times. The chain uses TRBV25-1 and TRBJ2-2; D gene uncertain. CDR3 length: 14 amino acids. V lost 3 bases, J lost 1 base, and 6 bases lay in between. Germline values: CDR1 MGHDK, CDR2 SYGVNS. DNA for the CDR3: TGTGCCAGCAGTGACTGGGTGAACACCGGGGAGCTGTTTTTT. Translated: CASSDWVNTGELFF.

This clonotype has a count of ten or more. This chain uses TRBV27 with TRBJ2-1, with TRBD2 matching 8 bases. V gave up 6 bases and J gave up 7 bases; unmatched junction bases: 17. The germline V gene encodes CDR1 MNHEY and CDR2 SMNVEV (reference sequence). CDR3 length equals 17 residues. The CDR3 is CASSLQIASGLQNEQFF. The DNA of the CDR3 is TGTGCCAGCAGCTTGCAAATCGCTAGCGGGCTGCAGAATGAGCAGTTCTTC.

This clonotype was detected many times. This rearrangement joins TRBV6-2 or TRBV6-3 to TRBJ2-5; D is possibly TRBD2 (6 bases). Germline V CDR1 and CDR2: MNHEY, SVGEGT. Trimming shortened V by 4 bases and J by 0 bases, and 18 bases separated the two germline ends. This CDR3 region has 17 residues. CDR3 coding DNA: TGTGCCAGCAGTTCGTCCTTCGGAGGGAGATACCAAGAGACCCAGTACTTC. This gives the protein CASSSSFGGRYQETQYF.

This clonotype was recorded many times. CDR3 DNA: TGTGCCAGCAGTGACGACCTCGTATCGAATGAGCAGTTCTTC. Residues: CASSDDLVSNEQFF. The chain links TRBV2 to TRBJ2-1; D uncertain. The ends were cut back, 3 bases at V and 7 bases at J, with 13 bases in the middle. Germline V lookup: CDR1 SNHLY, CDR2 FYNNEI. The CDR3 is 14 amino acids.

This clonotype was seen repeatedly, ten times or more. The J gene is TRBJ2-1, the V gene TRBV12-3 or TRBV12-4; D is perhaps TRBD1 (6 bases). Between the trimmed V and J ends, which lost 6 bases and 8 bases, there was a span of 14 bases. The CDR3 length is 13 residues. The CDR3 protein is CASRPGHVDEQFF. In nucleotides, the CDR3 is TGTGCCAGCAGGCCGGGACACGTGGATGAGCAGTTCTTC.